This TCR beta chain was identified during a study of cytomegalovirus exposure and HLA in healthy donors. Turning to the study itself: Inside one of the first data releases sat about 85 million unique TCRs taken from HLA-typed donors. Overall study results and limits: Investigators reported over 150 TCR beta chains as tied to cytomegalovirus. Most TCRs appeared rarely, but some public TCRs recurred in many donors.

On this clone: Its antigen is unknown.

Primers: 60 Vbeta forward and 13 Jbeta reverse. Assay used: immunoSEQ multiplex PCR; TCRdb lists only in-frame clones, some missing. The table includes about 200,000 clones, over 65% detected once. Input material: PBMCs. The clonotype originates from a man in his forties in good health and CMV-seronegative.

CDR3 bases: TGCGCCAGAGTAGCGGGGAGAGGCAATGAGCAGTTCTTC. Amino acids: CARVAGRGNEQFF. The chain joins TRBV23-1 to TRBJ2-1, with 8 bases fitting TRBD2. TRBV23-1 is labeled an ORF, and its function is uncertain. The V and J ends lost 9 bases and 6 bases, in that order; junction bases with no gene match: 7. CDR3 length: 13 amino acids.